The next 26 T cell receptor beta chains were all read from a single sample in a study of blood T cell repertoires in COVID-19. The method was immunoSEQ multiplex PCR; TCRdb's version includes in-frame clones alone and lacks a portion of them. The repertoire holds more than 200,000 clones, with around nine tenths as singletons. The sequenced sample consisted of PBMCs or T cells enriched from blood (not recorded which). The source of these receptors is a woman in her thirties who had been exposed to COVID-19.

This clone was recorded once. V is TRBV6-5 and J is TRBJ1-2, with TRBD1 as a possible D gene (6 bases). The germline CDR1 and CDR2 sequences are MNHEY and SVGAGI. Deletions cut 8 bases from V and 7 bases from J, with 20 bases between. This CDR3 contains 14 residues. The CDR3 bases are TGTGCCAGCGTCCCTTCACCCCGGGGGGCTGGCTACACCTTC. Its protein product is CASVPSPRGAGYTF.

This chain uses TRBV5-1 with TRBJ1-1; 11 nucleotides align to TRBD1. The V gene's germline CDR1 is SGHRS and CDR2 YFSETQ. V gave up 0 bases and J gave up 3 bases; unmatched junction bases: 4. There are 16 residues in the CDR3. The CDR3 here is CASSLGTGGGYTEAFF. In nucleotides, the CDR3 is TGCGCCAGCAGCTTGGGGACAGGGGGCGGGTACACTGAAGCTTTCTTT.

The chain couples TRBV25-1 to TRBJ2-5, with 8 nucleotides matching TRBD2. CDR1 is MGHDK, CDR2 SYGVNS, per germline. This CDR3 spans 16 amino acids. Trimming removed 1 base from V and 5 bases from J; junction bases left unmatched: 9. The CDR3 DNA reads as TGTGCCAGCAGTGAATCCCGGGGGGGACTCCCGGAGACCCAGTACTTC. Encoded protein: CASSESRGGLPETQYF.

V usage is TRBV21-1 and J usage is TRBJ2-5; TRBD1, the table's D call, was not compared with the DNA. TRBV21-1 is noted as a pseudogene. CDR3 length: 15 amino acids. CDR3 nucleotides: TGTGCCAGCAGCAAAGTCCACAGGGCCCCCGAGACCCAGTACTTC. It specifies CASSKVHRAPETQYF.

The gene calls are TRBV23-1 and TRBJ2-1; the match to TRBD1 covers 8 bases. TRBV23-1 is reported as an ORF; its role is uncertain. This CDR3 contains 18 residues. V lost 2 bases to trimming and J lost 3 bases; unmatched junction nucleotides: 12. CDR3: CASSQGGQGRAIYNEQFF. CDR3 coding DNA: TGCGCCAGCAGTCAAGGTGGACAGGGAAGGGCCATCTACAATGAGCAGTTCTTC.

The V gene is TRBV30, the J gene TRBJ1-2, with 7 bases matching TRBD1. V was clipped by 0 bases and J by 8 bases; unmatched bases: 6. This CDR3 contains 13 residues. Germline V gives CDR1 GTSNPN, CDR2 SVGIG (reference sequence). The CDR3 loop reads CAWSVRRGLGYTF. Written as DNA, the CDR3 is TGTGCCTGGAGTGTGAGGAGGGGGCTCGGCTACACCTTC.

This chain connects TRBV7-9 to TRBJ2-2; no clear D gene. Trimming cost V 3 bases and J 5 bases, with 7 bases left between them. Germline V CDR1 and CDR2: SEHNR, FQNEAQ (reference sequence). The CDR3 contains 13 residues. The CDR3 nucleotides read TGTGCCAGCAGCTTTGACTCGACCGGGGAGCTGTTTTTT. Translated: CASSFDSTGELFF.

This sequence joins TRBV11-3 and TRBJ2-2; a possible D gene is TRBD1 (5 bases). The germline CDR1 and CDR2 sequences are SGHNT and YENEEA. V was clipped by 7 bases and J by 6 bases, with 9 bases between them. The CDR3 has 12 residues. The CDR3 here is CASTQGAGELFF. The CDR3 DNA sequence: TGTGCCAGCACCCAGGGTGCCGGGGAGCTGTTTTTT.

The chain recombines TRBV7-9 with TRBJ2-7, with 12 bases identical to TRBD2. With V trimmed by 4 bases and J by 2 bases, 15 bases remained unmatched. This CDR3 has 19 amino acids. Germline assignment: CDR1 SEHNR and CDR2 FQNEAQ (reference sequence). CDR3 bases: TGTGCCAGCAGCTCCCCGGGACTAGCGGGCCCCCGAGGGACCTACGAGCAGTACTTC. Its protein product is CASSSPGLAGPRGTYEQYF.

The V and J genes are TRBV19 and TRBJ2-2, with D perhaps TRBD2 (6 bases). CDR1 and CDR2 (germline): LNHDA, SQIVND (reference sequence). V shed 5 bases and J shed 2 bases, with 12 bases lying between them. There are 15 residues in the CDR3. The CDR3 sequence: CASSPGLANTGELFF. The DNA for the CDR3 is TGTGCCAGTAGTCCGGGACTCGCCAACACCGGGGAGCTGTTTTTT.

V and J are TRBV2 and TRBJ2-7, with a tentative D call TRBD2 (6 bases). CDR1 SNHLY and CDR2 FYNNEI come from the germline V gene. V lost 1 base to trimming and J lost 5 bases, with 15 bases between them. The CDR3 is 15 amino acids. This CDR3 reads CASSEVWRERNEQYF. The CDR3 coding sequence is TGTGCCAGCAGTGAAGTCTGGCGGGAAAGGAACGAGCAGTACTTC.

The V and J genes are TRBV4-2 and TRBJ2-2, with TRBD2 matching over 10 bases. CDR1 and CDR2 (germline): LGHNA, YNFKEQ. The ends lost 2 bases at V and 5 bases at J; junction bases unmatched: 8. The CDR3 contains 17 residues. The CDR3 region has the DNA TGTGCCAGCAGCCAACCCTTTGGAGCGGGAGGGACCGGGGAGCTGTTTTTT. Its protein is CASSQPFGAGGTGELFF.

This clone was picked up one time. This chain links TRBV2 with TRBJ1-2, with D possibly being TRBD1 (6 bases). Germline CDR1 reads SNHLY; CDR2 reads FYNNEI. This CDR3 comprises 15 residues. The V and J ends lost 6 bases and 1 base respectively, with 15 bases between them. The CDR3 region has the DNA TGTGCCAGCAGGTACAGGGTTCCCTATAACTATGGCTACACCTTC. This codes for CASRYRVPYNYGYTF.

V usage is TRBV6-5 and J usage is TRBJ1-1, with D possibly matching TRBD1 (6 bases). The CDR3 spans 14 residues. With 0 bases removed from V and 8 bases from J, the gap between germline ends came to 13 bases. Germline values: CDR1 MNHEY, CDR2 SVGAGI. CDR3 protein: CASSYSQGTKEAFF. CDR3 DNA sequence: TGTGCCAGCAGTTACTCGCAGGGGACGAAGGAAGCTTTCTTT.

The V and J genes are TRBV15 and TRBJ1-6; 7 bases are a match to TRBD1. V trimming: 0 bases; J trimming: 8 bases; junction bases outside the gene matches: 4. CDR3 size: 15 residues. CDR1 is LNHNV, CDR2 YYDKDF, per germline (reference sequence). In DNA, the CDR3 is TGTGCCACCAGCAGAGATCCAGGGGGAGATTCACCCCTCCACTTT. This codes for CATSRDPGGDSPLHF.

Turning to this clone: The sample contains more than one DNA sequence encoding this CDR3. The V gene is TRBV28, the J gene TRBJ1-1; D is possibly TRBD1 (5 bases). From germline, CDR1 is MDHEN and CDR2 SYDVKM. This CDR3 contains 14 residues. V was trimmed by 2 bases and J by 1 base, leaving 8 bases between them. The CDR3 protein is CASSLIQGNTEAFF. In nucleotides, the CDR3 is TGTGCCAGCAGTTTAATTCAGGGGAACACTGAAGCTTTCTTT. Drawing the rest from reference TRBV28 and TRBJ1-1, the complete variable domain is DVKVTQSSRYLVKRTGEKVFLECVQDMDHENMFWYRQDPGLGLRLIYFSYDVKMKEKGDIPEGYSVSREKKERFSLILESASTNQTSMYLCASSLIQGNTEAFFGQGTRLTVV.

The CDR3 loop reads CASQGQAYYGYTF. Here the CDR3 DNA reads TGCGCCAGCCAAGGACAGGCATACTATGGCTACACCTTC. The V and J genes are TRBV10-2 and TRBJ1-2, with TRBD1 matching 7 bases. CDR3 length: 13 residues. Losses at the gene ends were 8 bases for V and 3 bases for J; bases not matched to a gene: 6. Germline CDR1 WSHSY, CDR2 SAAADI.

With regard to this clone: A much larger clone lies a single base off, so this may be a read error. At the DNA level, this CDR3 is encoded by other sequences in the same sample as well. CDR3 bases: TGTGCCAGCAGTGAAGGGACAGGGGGTTCACCCCTCCACTTT. Protein product: CASSEGTGGSPLHF. This chain links TRBV6-1 with TRBJ1-6; 10 bases map to TRBD1. Germline V gene lookup returns CDR1 MNHNS and CDR2 SASEGT. J lost 9 bases, V lost 1 base, and 0 bases had no gene match. This CDR3 region has 14 residues.

The chain uses TRBV19 and TRBJ1-2, with 9 bases matching TRBD1. V shed 0 bases, J shed 4 bases, and the junction held 9 bases outside the gene matches. The CDR3 length is 17 residues. Germline CDR1 is LNHDA and CDR2 is SQIVND (reference sequence). CDR3 amino acids: CASSIEGTGFDFYGYTF. In nucleotides, the CDR3 is TGTGCCAGTAGTATAGAGGGGACAGGGTTCGACTTCTATGGCTACACCTTC.

This clone was seen only a few times. V gene TRBV6-1 combines with J gene TRBJ2-7; D gene unclear. The CDR3 runs 17 residues. In germline, CDR1 is MNHNS, CDR2 SASEGT. Trimming removed 4 bases from V and 0 bases from J, with 19 bases in between. The CDR3: CASSGVSWPNPSYEQYF. CDR3 nucleotide sequence: TGTGCCAGCAGTGGTGTTAGCTGGCCCAACCCCTCCTACGAGCAGTACTTC.

The chain uses TRBV5-1 and TRBJ1-3; a weak D match, TRBD1 (6 bases). Germline V CDR1 and CDR2: SGHRS, YFSETQ. With 3 bases removed from V and 0 bases from J, the gap between germline ends came to 19 bases. The CDR3 has 18 amino acids. CDR3 sequence reads: CASSSVPGQGSSGNTIYF. The CDR3 coding sequence is TGCGCCAGCAGCTCGGTTCCCGGGCAGGGGAGCTCTGGAAACACCATATATTTT.

This clone was recorded a few times. This chain links TRBV15 with TRBJ2-7; 7 bases align to TRBD1. The V segment lost 4 bases and the J segment 0 bases; nucleotides outside the gene matches: 6. The germline V gene has CDR1 LNHNV and CDR2 YYDKDF (reference sequence). CDR3 length: 15 amino acids. CDR3 in DNA: TGTGCCACCAGCAAGAGACAGGGCCTCTCCTACGAGCAGTACTTC. Its protein product is CATSKRQGLSYEQYF.

This sequence joins TRBV5-1 and TRBJ2-7; D unresolved. The CDR3 spans 13 residues. Germline assignment: CDR1 SGHRS and CDR2 YFSETQ. V was trimmed by 7 bases and J by 5 bases, leaving 16 bases between them. CDR3 loop: CASGSPPNHEQYF. CDR3 bases: TGCGCCAGCGGCTCTCCCCCTAACCACGAGCAGTACTTC.

V usage is TRBV5-5 and J usage is TRBJ2-7; TRBD2 is a possible D gene (5 bases). Germline lookup yields CDR1 SGHKS and CDR2 YYEKEE (reference sequence). The CDR3 runs to 14 residues. The V end was cut by 0 bases, the J end by 2 bases, with 9 bases between. The CDR3 coding sequence is TGTGCCAGCAGCTTGGCCTTAGCGACCTACGAGCAGTACTTC. It is translated as CASSLALATYEQYF.

A remark on this clone: Other nucleotide sequences in the sample specify the same CDR3. V and J are TRBV12-3 or TRBV12-4 and TRBJ1-2; the D is unclear. Trimming left V 3 bases short and J 1 base short, with 6 bases between. This CDR3 has 13 residues. In nucleotides, the CDR3 is TGTGCCAGCAGTTTCACGGGTAACTATGGCTACACCTTC. This encodes CASSFTGNYGYTF.

V and J are TRBV9 and TRBJ2-1; 7 positions match TRBD2. The germline CDR1 and CDR2 sequences are SGDLS and YYNGEE. V trimming: 0 bases; J trimming: 7 bases; junction bases outside the gene matches: 16. This CDR3 comprises 18 residues. CDR3 nucleotides: TGTGCCAGCAGCGTAGCTGGAATTAGGGGCGGGAGATTAAATGAGCAGTTCTTC. Translated: CASSVAGIRGGRLNEQFF.